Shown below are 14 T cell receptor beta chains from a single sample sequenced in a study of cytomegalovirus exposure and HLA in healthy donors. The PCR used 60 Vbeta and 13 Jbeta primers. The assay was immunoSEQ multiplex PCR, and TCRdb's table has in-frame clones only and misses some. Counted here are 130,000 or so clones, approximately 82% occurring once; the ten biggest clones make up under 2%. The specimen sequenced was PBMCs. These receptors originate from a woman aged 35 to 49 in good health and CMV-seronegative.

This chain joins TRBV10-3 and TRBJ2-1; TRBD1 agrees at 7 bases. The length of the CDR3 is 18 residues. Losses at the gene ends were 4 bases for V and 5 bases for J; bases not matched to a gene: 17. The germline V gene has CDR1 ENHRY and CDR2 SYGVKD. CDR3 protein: CAISVVDRIDFGNNEQFF. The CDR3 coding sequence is TGTGCCATCAGTGTTGTGGACAGGATCGATTTTGGTAACAATGAGCAGTTCTTC.

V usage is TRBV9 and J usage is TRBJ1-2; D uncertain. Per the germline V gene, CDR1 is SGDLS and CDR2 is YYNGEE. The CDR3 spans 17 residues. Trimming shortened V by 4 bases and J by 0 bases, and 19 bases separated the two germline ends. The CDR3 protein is CASSPAGSGWANYGYTF. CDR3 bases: TGTGCCAGCAGCCCAGCGGGGTCAGGATGGGCTAACTATGGCTACACCTTC.

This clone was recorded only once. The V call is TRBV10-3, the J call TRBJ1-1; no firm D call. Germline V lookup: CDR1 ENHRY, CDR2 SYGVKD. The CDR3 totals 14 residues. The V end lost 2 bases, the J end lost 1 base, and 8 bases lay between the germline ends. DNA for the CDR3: TGTGCCATCAGTGAGCCGCAGAAGAACACTGAAGCTTTCTTT. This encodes CAISEPQKNTEAFF.

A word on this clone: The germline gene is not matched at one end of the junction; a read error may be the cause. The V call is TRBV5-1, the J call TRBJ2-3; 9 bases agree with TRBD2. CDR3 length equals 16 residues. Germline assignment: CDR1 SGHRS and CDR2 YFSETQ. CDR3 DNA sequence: TGCGCCAGCAGCTTGGGACTAGCGGTTAGCACAGATACGCAGTGTTTT. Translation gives CASSLGLAVSTDTQCF.

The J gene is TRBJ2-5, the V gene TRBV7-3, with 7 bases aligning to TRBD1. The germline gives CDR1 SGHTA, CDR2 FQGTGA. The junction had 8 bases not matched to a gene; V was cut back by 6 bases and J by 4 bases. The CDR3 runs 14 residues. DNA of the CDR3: TGTGCCAGCAGTCGGGGCCCAGGGGGAGAGACCCAGTACTTC. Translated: CASSRGPGGETQYF.

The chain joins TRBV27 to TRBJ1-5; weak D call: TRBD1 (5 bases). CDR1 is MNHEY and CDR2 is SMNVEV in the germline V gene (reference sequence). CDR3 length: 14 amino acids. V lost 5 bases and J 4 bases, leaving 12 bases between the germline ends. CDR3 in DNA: TGTGCCAGCAGTCTCGGGTCAGGGAATCAGCCCCAGCATTTT. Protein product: CASSLGSGNQPQHF.

CDR3 amino acids: CASLSGIGRTQYF. The CDR3 coding sequence is TGTGCCAGCCTCAGCGGGATAGGGAGGACGCAGTATTTT. V is TRBV28 and J is TRBJ2-3; 7 bases line up with TRBD2. This CDR3 region has 13 residues. Per the germline V gene, CDR1 is MDHEN and CDR2 is SYDVKM. V shed 8 bases, J shed 9 bases, and the junction held 11 bases outside the gene matches.

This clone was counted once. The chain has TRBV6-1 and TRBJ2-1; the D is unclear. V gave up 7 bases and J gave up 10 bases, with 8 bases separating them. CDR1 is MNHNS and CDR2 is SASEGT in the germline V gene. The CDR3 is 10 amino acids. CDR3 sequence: CASIGREQFF. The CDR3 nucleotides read TGTGCCAGCATCGGTAGAGAGCAGTTCTTC.

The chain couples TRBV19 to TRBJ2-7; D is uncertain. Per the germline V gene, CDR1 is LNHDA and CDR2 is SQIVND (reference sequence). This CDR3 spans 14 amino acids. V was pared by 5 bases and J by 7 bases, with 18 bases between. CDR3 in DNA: TGTGCCAGTAGTCAAGACCGATCTCTAGGAGAGCAGTACTTC. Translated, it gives CASSQDRSLGEQYF.

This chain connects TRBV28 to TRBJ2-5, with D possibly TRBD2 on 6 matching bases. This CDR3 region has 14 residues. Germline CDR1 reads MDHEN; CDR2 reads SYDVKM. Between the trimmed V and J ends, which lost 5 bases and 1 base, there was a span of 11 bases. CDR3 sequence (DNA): TGTGCCAGCAGTCCCAGGGACTTCCAAGAGACCCAGTACTTC. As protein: CASSPRDFQETQYF.

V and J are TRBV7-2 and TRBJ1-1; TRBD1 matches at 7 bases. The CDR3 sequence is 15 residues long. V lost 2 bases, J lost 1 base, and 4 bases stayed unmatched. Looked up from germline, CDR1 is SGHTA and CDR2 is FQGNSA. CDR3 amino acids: CASSLRGRANTEAFF. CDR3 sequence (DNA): TGTGCCAGCAGCTTAAGGGGGCGCGCGAACACTGAAGCTTTCTTT.

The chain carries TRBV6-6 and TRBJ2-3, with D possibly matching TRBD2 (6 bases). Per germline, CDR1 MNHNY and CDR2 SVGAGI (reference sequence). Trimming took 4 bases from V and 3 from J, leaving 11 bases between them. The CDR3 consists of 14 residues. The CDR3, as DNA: TGTGCCAGCAGTTTCCCTCGGGAGACAGATACGCAGTATTTT. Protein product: CASSFPRETDTQYF.

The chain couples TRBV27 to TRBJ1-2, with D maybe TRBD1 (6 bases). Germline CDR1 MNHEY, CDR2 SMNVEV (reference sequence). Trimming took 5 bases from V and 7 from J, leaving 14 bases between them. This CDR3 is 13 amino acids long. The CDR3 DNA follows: TGTGCCAGCAGTGCCCACAGGGCTGCTGGCTACACCTTC. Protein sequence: CASSAHRAAGYTF.

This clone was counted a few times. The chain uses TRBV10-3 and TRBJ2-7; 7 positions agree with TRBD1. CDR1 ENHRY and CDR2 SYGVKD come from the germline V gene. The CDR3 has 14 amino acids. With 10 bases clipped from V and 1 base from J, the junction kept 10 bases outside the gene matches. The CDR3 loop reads CATQRTGLSYEQYF. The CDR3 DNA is TGTGCCACCCAGAGGACAGGCTTATCCTACGAGCAGTACTTC.